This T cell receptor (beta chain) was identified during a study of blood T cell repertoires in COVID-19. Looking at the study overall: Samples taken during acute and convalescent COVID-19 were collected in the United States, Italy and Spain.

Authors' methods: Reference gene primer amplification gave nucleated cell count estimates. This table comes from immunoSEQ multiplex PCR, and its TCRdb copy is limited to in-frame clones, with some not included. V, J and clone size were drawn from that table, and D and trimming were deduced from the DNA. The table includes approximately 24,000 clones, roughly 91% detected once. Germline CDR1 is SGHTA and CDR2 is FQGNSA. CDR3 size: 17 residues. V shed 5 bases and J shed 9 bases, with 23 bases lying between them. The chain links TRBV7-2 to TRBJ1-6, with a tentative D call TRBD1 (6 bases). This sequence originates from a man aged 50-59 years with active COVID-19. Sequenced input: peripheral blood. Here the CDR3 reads CASSGAGGHGGLSPLHF. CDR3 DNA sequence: TGTGCCAGCAGCGGGGCGGGGGGACACGGGGGCCTTTCACCCCTCCACTTT.